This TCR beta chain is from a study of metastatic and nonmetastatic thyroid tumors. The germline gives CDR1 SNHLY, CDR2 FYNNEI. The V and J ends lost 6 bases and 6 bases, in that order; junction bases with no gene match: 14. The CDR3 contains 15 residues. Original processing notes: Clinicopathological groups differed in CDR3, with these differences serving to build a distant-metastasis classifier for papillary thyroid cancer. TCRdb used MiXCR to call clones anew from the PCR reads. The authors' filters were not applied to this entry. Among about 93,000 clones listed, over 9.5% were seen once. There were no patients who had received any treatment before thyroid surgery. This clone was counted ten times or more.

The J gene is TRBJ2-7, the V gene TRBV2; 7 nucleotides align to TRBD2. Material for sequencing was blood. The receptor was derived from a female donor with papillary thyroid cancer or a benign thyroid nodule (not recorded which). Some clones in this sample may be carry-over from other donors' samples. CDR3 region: CASRSLGGSPLEQYF. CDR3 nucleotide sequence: TGTGCCAGCAGGTCCCTAGGCGGGAGCCCCCTCGAGCAGTACTTC. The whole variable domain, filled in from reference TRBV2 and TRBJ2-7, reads EPEVTQTPSHQVTQMGQEVILRCVPISNHLYFYWYRQILGQKVEFLVSFYNNEISEKSEIFDDQFSVERPDGSNFTLKIRSTKLEDSAMYFCASRSLGGSPLEQYFGPGTRLTVT.